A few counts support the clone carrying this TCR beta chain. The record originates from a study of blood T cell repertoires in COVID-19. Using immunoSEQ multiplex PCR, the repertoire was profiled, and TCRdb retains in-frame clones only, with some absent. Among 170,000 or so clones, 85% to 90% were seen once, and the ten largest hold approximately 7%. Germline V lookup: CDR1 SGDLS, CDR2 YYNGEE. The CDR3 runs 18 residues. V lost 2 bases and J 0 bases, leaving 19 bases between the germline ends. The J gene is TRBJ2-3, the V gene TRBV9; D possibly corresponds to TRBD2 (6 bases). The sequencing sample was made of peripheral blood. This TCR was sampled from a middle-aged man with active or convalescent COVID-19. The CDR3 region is CASSVYEEGLSSTDTQYF. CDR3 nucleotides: TGTGCCAGCAGCGTCTATGAGGAGGGACTTTCTAGCACAGATACGCAGTATTTT.